Below are 20 T cell receptor beta chains sequenced from a single sample in a study of identical twins. TCRdb called the 5' RACE reads again in MiXCR, with one record for every CDR3 protein. The table has roughly 1.6 million distinct CDR3 sequences, around 29% seen once. Sequencing used cord blood. The source of these receptors is a newborn girl in good health.

This clonotype showed up just a few times. The chain links TRBV28 to TRBJ1-1, with a tentative D call TRBD1 (5 bases). Germline loops: CDR1 MDHEN, CDR2 SYDVKM. V lost 6 bases and J 2 bases, leaving 28 bases between the germline ends. This CDR3 spans 19 amino acids. The CDR3 is CASSYASGRFSGPNTEAFF. CDR3 nucleotide sequence: TGTGCCAGCAGCTACGCCTCGGGGAGGTTTTCGGGACCAAACACTGAAGCTTTCTTT.

This clonotype was counted a few times. This chain connects TRBV10-3 to TRBJ1-6, with D unclear. CDR1 and CDR2 (germline): ENHRY, SYGVKD. V shed 3 bases and J shed 6 bases, with 6 bases lying between them. CDR3 length: 13 amino acids. The CDR3, as DNA: TGTGCCATCAGTGATTGGGGTAATTCACCCCTCCACTTT. Its translation is CAISDWGNSPLHF.

The chain joins TRBV29-1 to TRBJ1-5, with TRBD1 matching over 9 bases. The CDR3 covers 17 residues. Germline V CDR1 and CDR2: SQVTM, ANQGSEA. V shed 4 bases, J shed 2 bases, and the junction held 12 bases outside the gene matches. The CDR3 DNA follows: TGCAGCGTTGTTACCGGGACAGGGCTCTATGGCAATCAGCCCCAGCATTTT. It yields the protein CSVVTGTGLYGNQPQHF.

This clonotype was observed a few times. The chain employs TRBV6-2 or TRBV6-3 and TRBJ2-7, with a tentative D call TRBD2 (6 bases). CDR1 and CDR2 from the germline V gene are MNHEY and SVGEGT. The CDR3 has 13 residues. The V end lost 2 bases, the J end lost 5 bases, and 10 bases lay between the germline ends. CDR3 coding DNA: TGTGCCAGCAGTTACGGGGGGAATAACGAGCAGTACTTC. Translating gives CASSYGGNNEQYF.

V usage is TRBV25-1 and J usage is TRBJ2-7; 11 bases fit TRBD1. In germline, CDR1 is MGHDK, CDR2 SYGVNS. CDR3 size: 15 residues. Unmatched junction bases numbered 5, after V lost 3 bases and J lost 4 bases. The CDR3 region has the DNA TGTGCCAGCAGTGATCTAGGGACAGGGGGGTACGAGCAGTACTTC. This sequence encodes CASSDLGTGGYEQYF.

This clonotype appeared a few times. This chain uses TRBV7-6 with TRBJ2-7; D ambiguous. The ends were cut back, 5 bases at V and 4 bases at J, with 12 bases in the middle. Germline assignment: CDR1 SGHVS and CDR2 FNYEAQ. This CDR3 has 13 amino acids. As DNA, the CDR3 is TGTGCCAGCAGCCTTAATCTAGGGTACGAGCAGTACTTC. Translation gives CASSLNLGYEQYF.

A word on this clonotype: A read error may account for a junction end that differs from germline. V and J are TRBV29-1 and TRBJ2-3; TRBD2 agrees at 8 bases. Germline lookup yields CDR1 SQVTM and CDR2 ANQGSEA. The length of the CDR3 is 11 residues. CDR3 nucleotides: TGCAGCGGGACTAGCACAGATGCGCAGTATTTT. Its translation is CSGTSTDAQYF.

There are a few counts of this clonotype. V and J are TRBV20-1 and TRBJ2-7; 8 nucleotides align to TRBD2. V was pared by 8 bases and J by 0 bases, with 3 bases of the junction left unmatched. Looked up from germline, CDR1 is DFQATT and CDR2 is SNEGSKA (reference sequence). CDR3 length: 12 residues. The CDR3 DNA reads as TGCAGTCACAGCGGGAGCTCCTACGAGCAGTACTTC. It codes for CSHSGSSYEQYF.

This clonotype was detected a few times. The chain is built from TRBV18 and TRBJ1-6; the match to TRBD1 covers 7 bases. The CDR3 runs to 15 residues. The germline CDR1 and CDR2 sequences are KGHSH and LQKENI. V trimming: 3 bases; J trimming: 9 bases; junction bases outside the gene matches: 8. The DNA for the CDR3 is TGTGCCAGCTCACCGAGGGGGACAGATGGTTCACCCCTCCACTTT. It is translated as CASSPRGTDGSPLHF.

This clonotype was counted at least ten times. V usage is TRBV12-3 or TRBV12-4 and J usage is TRBJ2-3; 7 bases match TRBD2. The CDR3 sequence is 15 residues long. V dropped 6 bases and J dropped 0; count of bases not matched to a gene: 6. The CDR3 DNA reads as TGTGCCAGCAGAAGAACGGGGGGAAGCACAGATACGCAGTATTTT. This encodes CASRRTGGSTDTQYF.

This clonotype was observed at least ten times. V gene TRBV4-2 combines with J gene TRBJ2-5; the D is unclear. Trimming removed 5 bases at V and 1 base at J, with 17 bases between. The CDR3 totals 16 residues. Germline values: CDR1 LGHNA, CDR2 YNFKEQ. CDR3 sequence: CASSSSPGVVQETQYF. The CDR3 nucleotides are TGTGCCAGCAGCTCCTCCCCGGGTGTAGTCCAAGAGACCCAGTACTTC.

The gene calls are TRBV5-1 and TRBJ2-3, with 13 bases matching TRBD2. Trimming cost V 4 bases and J 5 bases; bases outside gene matches: 7. CDR1 and CDR2 from the germline V gene are SGHRS and YFSETQ. The CDR3 length is 16 residues. DNA of the CDR3: TGCGCCAGCAGCACCCGACTAGCGGGGGGCATAGATACGCAGTATTTT. Its protein product is CASSTRLAGGIDTQYF.

This rearrangement joins TRBV2 to TRBJ1-5, with TRBD1 matching 7 bases. Germline-derived CDR1 and CDR2 are SNHLY and FYNNEI. With V trimmed by 6 bases and J by 3 bases, 8 bases remained unmatched. The CDR3 has 15 amino acids. The CDR3 nucleotides read TGTGCCAGCAGAGTAGACAGGGAGGCCAATCAGCCCCAGCATTTT. Amino acid sequence: CASRVDREANQPQHF.

This clonotype was picked up a small number of times. The chain is built from TRBV25-1 and TRBJ2-1; no clear D. The V end lost 4 bases, the J end lost 8 bases, and 6 bases lay between the germline ends. The length of the CDR3 is 11 residues. From germline, CDR1 is MGHDK and CDR2 SYGVNS. The CDR3 loop reads CASSGLDEQFF. CDR3 bases: TGTGCCAGCAGTGGCCTCGATGAGCAGTTCTTC.

The rearrangement links TRBV5-8 to TRBJ2-5; D gene ambiguous. Trimming cost V 2 bases and J 11 bases, with 19 bases left between them. Germline assignment: CDR1 SGHTS and CDR2 YDEGEE. This CDR3 is built from 14 residues. CDR3 amino acids: CASSLKSLFGEQYF. The CDR3 DNA reads as TGTGCCAGCAGCTTAAAGTCACTTTTCGGTGAGCAGTACTTC. The full variable domain, with the rest looked up from reference TRBV5-8 and TRBJ2-5, is EAGVTQSPTHLIKTRGQQATLRCSPISGHTSVYWYQQALGLGLQFLLWYDEGEERNRGNFPPRFSGRQFPNYSSELNVNALELEDSALYLCASSLKSLFGEQYFGPGTRLLVL.

This clonotype occurred a few times. The chain has TRBV27 and TRBJ2-1, with 13 positions matching TRBD2. TRBJ2-7 explains the end of the DNA better; the J call may be wrong. Looked up from germline, CDR1 is MNHEY and CDR2 is SMNVEV (reference sequence). The CDR3 loop spans 17 amino acids. CDR3 protein: CASSAVTSGGAGNEQYF. CDR3 nucleotide sequence: TGTGCCAGCAGTGCTGTTACTAGCGGGGGGGCGGGCAATGAGCAGTACTTC.

The chain uses TRBV20-1 and TRBJ2-1, with TRBD2 matching over 8 bases. Unmatched junction bases numbered 5, after V lost 1 base and J lost 0 bases. The CDR3 totals 16 residues. CDR1 is DFQATT and CDR2 is SNEGSKA in the germline V gene (reference sequence). CDR3 DNA: TGCAGTGCTAGAGTTGGCGGGAGGACCTCCTACAATGAGCAGTTCTTC. Translated: CSARVGGRTSYNEQFF.

This sequence joins TRBV7-8 and TRBJ2-7; D is unclear. CDR3 length: 14 residues. CDR1 is SGHVS and CDR2 is FQNEAQ in the germline V gene. V lost 1 base and J lost 2, with 9 bases in between. The CDR3: CASSLVTNAYEQYF. The CDR3 DNA sequence: TGTGCCAGCAGCTTAGTAACTAACGCCTACGAGCAGTACTTC. The full variable domain, completed using reference TRBV7-8 and TRBJ2-7, is GAGVSQSPRYKVAKRGQDVALRCDPISGHVSLFWYQQALGQGPEFLTYFQNEAQLDKSGLPSDRFFAERPEGSVSTLKIQRTQQEDSAVYLCASSLVTNAYEQYFGPGTRLTVT.

This clonotype was detected a few times. The rearrangement links TRBV3-1 to TRBJ2-7; 7 bases fit TRBD2. This CDR3 has 15 residues. The V gene's germline CDR1 is LGHDT and CDR2 YNNKEL (reference sequence). The J segment lost 4 bases and the V segment lost 1 base, leaving 7 bases of the junction unmatched. The CDR3 DNA reads TGTGCCAGCAGCCAAGGGCCTAGCGGACCATACGAGCAGTACTTC. It translates to CASSQGPSGPYEQYF.

The chain employs TRBV3-1 and TRBJ1-6, with D unclear. The CDR3 extends over 13 amino acids. V was shortened by 3 bases and J by 9 bases, with 9 bases between the two germline ends. Germline V gives CDR1 LGHDT, CDR2 YNNKEL (reference sequence). CDR3 DNA sequence: TGTGCCAGCAGCCAGACCACTACTTCACCCCTCCACTTT. Translated, it gives CASSQTTTSPLHF.